This TCR beta chain was identified in a study of T cells in Graves' hyperthyroidism and ophthalmopathy. This clonotype has ten or more counts. Its antigen is unidentified. Study-wide results and limits: Model-based prediction identified ophthalmopathy a median 6.5 months prior to its onset. Among thyroid clonotypes expanded above 0.001, most also appeared in blood.

The CDR3 is made up of 15 amino acids. V was shortened by 5 bases and J by 4 bases, with 12 bases between the two germline ends. Regions amplified from RNA transcripts were the TCR beta CDR3 regions. Primed by the HTBI set, a first-round RT-PCR was run on the TCR CDR3. MiXCR, run by TCRdb on the multiplex PCR reads, gives a single entry per CDR3 protein. The data show 550,000 to 700,000 distinct CDR3 sequences, 14% to 15% seen once. PBMCs were sourced from about 10 ml fresh peripheral blood. J is TRBJ2-6 and V is TRBV12-3 or TRBV12-4; D perhaps matches TRBD1 (5 bases). This receptor was obtained from a woman between 35 and 50 years old with Graves' ophthalmopathy. Sequenced material: blood. The CDR3 protein is CASSIDSSGANVLTF. The CDR3 DNA reads TGTGCCAGCAGTATTGACAGCTCCGGGGCCAACGTCCTGACTTTC.